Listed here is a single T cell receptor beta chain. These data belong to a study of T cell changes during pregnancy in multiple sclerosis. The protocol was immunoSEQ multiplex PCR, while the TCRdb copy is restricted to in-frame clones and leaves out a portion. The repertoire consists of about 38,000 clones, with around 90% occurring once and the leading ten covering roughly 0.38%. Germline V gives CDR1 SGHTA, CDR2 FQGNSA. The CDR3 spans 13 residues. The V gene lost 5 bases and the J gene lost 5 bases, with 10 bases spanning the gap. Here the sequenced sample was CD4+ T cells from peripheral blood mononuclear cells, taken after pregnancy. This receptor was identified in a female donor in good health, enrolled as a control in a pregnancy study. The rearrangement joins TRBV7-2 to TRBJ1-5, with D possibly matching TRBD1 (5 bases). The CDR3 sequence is CASSPTDDQPQHF. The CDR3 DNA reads TGTGCCAGCAGCCCGACAGATGATCAGCCCCAGCATTTT.